This T cell receptor beta chain is drawn from a study of T cells after yellow fever vaccination (dated by TCRdb to the late 2010s). A note on the overall study: The SMART-Seq v4 Ultra Low Input RNA kit was used to prepare libraries from fractions with low cell numbers. To follow T-cell clones before and after primary and booster YFV17D yellow fever vaccination, bulk TCR alpha and beta repertoires were sequenced over time. Two healthy male donors made up the cohort, one aged 18 to 30 years and the other aged 30 to 40 years. Blood samples were taken at several timepoints before and after primary and secondary immunization, and bulk PBMC replicates and cell subsets were isolated.

Including cysteine and phenylalanine, the CDR3 has 12 amino acids. The CDR3 DNA has 36 bases and is translated from base 1. Looking up the germline V gene yields CDR1 KGHDR and CDR2 SFDVKD. V loses 2 bases, J loses 8 bases, and the germline ends lie 8 bases apart. Results and caveats for the whole study, not just this receptor: The study included only a couple of donors, which limits how far the findings can be generalized. Compared with the primary T-cell response, the secondary T-cell response was faster but weaker, reaching its peak on day 5 rather than on day 15. Because abundant contaminating clonotypes from the bulk population could be contained in FACS-sorted repertoires, computational filtering was required. After the booster, most of the clones that had expanded following primary vaccination were detected again (approximately 96% of CD4 and 80% to 90% of CD8), which suggests that memory was broadly maintained. A small fraction of clonotypes showed up in both the CD4 and CD8 compartments, probably as a result of convergent recombination.

In its sample, this clonotype was seen many times. The specificity of this receptor is unknown. No base qualities exist here, and no much larger clone lies one base off it. For sequencing, an Illumina NovaSeq 6000 was employed. TCR cDNA was made using 5'RACE template switching, a step that added a universal primer site and unique molecular identifiers. Priming for cDNA synthesis came from both the TCR alpha and TCR beta constant segments. Libraries were amplified in two PCR steps, with sample barcodes and sequencing adapters added in the second step. Sequencing of libraries was done on Illumina HiSeq 2500 (2x100 bp) or NovaSeq (2x150 bp). Per the original workflow: Demultiplexing of reads and collapsing into UMI consensus sequences were performed with MIGEC, and V(D)J alignment was carried out with MiXCR. Using edgeR on replicate PBMC samples, clonotypes were called vaccine-responding if FDR was below 0.01 and the log2 fold change was above 5 up to day 15. Each bulk clonotype was labeled CD4 or CD8 based on which sequenced repertoire, CD4 or CD8, contained the clonotype at higher abundance. In TCRdb, the public reads were trimmed at Q25 with fastp and aligned with MiXCR, with productive beta chains retained. Merged by CDR3 protein, the rows form single entries marked with the most common genes and DNA. In this record, the V and J calls reflect TCRdb's handling and not the investigators' own analysis. Here the sample has 200,000 to 250,000 distinct CDR3 sequences; 2.5% to 3.5% occur a single time. In total, the top ten clones hold approximately 3% of the sample.

What this sample's treatment or condition label stands for: live attenuated yellow fever vaccine strain. PBMCs were isolated from peripheral blood using a standard Ficoll-Paque protocol. Dynabeads CD4 and CD8 positive selection kits were used to isolate CD4 and CD8 T-cell fractions. TriZol was used to extract RNA from bulk PBMCs, from CD4 and CD8 fractions, and from dextramer-positive and dextramer-negative fractions. This clonotype was obtained from a man younger than 35 who received the YFV17D yellow fever vaccine. This chain joins TRBV24-1 to TRBJ1-1, with no confident D gene call. Specimen: CD4+ T cells sorted from PBMCs, collected 10 days after the yellow fever booster vaccination. The CDR3 reads as follows: CATSDSDREAFF. The DNA sequence is TGTGCCACCAGTGATTCCGACCGGGAAGCTTTCTTT.